The rows below give T cell receptor beta chains drawn from one sample of a study of blood T cells in healthy people across ages. Each CDR3 protein is one row after TCRdb ran MiXCR on the 5' RACE reads. The table lists about 670,000 distinct CDR3 sequences, around 41% of them singletons. The source material was blood. The source of these receptors is a man at least 80 years old in good health. Each CDR3 is given with its conserved first and last residue. D genes are given only for firm matches. Expanded clones get a size class; other rows say once, few or many, or leave the size out.

v_call	d_call	clone_size	j_call	cdr3_aa	cdr3_nt
TRBV5-1	TRBD1	few	TRBJ1-2	CASSRGTGGSYGHTF	TGCGCCAGCAGCCGCGGGACAGGGGGCAGCTATGGCCACACCTTC
TRBV9	TRBD2	many	TRBJ2-3	CASSVGASGPSTDTQYF	TGTGCCAGCAGCGTAGGGGCTAGCGGACCAAGCACAGATACGCAGTATTTT
TRBV7-2	.	few	TRBJ2-2	CASISQGTANTGELFF	TGTGCCAGCATTTCCCAAGGGACGGCGAACACCGGGGAGCTGTTTTTT
TRBV20-1	TRBD2	few	TRBJ2-4	CSARTSGKNIQYF	TGCAGTGCCCGAACTAGCGGAAAAAACATTCAGTACTTC
TRBV28	.	.	TRBJ2-7	CASSPSGQIYEQYF	TGTGCCAGCAGCCCTAGCGGACAGATCTACGAGCAGTACTTC
TRBV5-1	.	.	TRBJ2-1	CASSPRVGYNEQFF	TGCGCCAGCAGTCCGCGGGTGGGTTACAATGAGCAGTTCTTC
TRBV29-1	.	.	TRBJ2-3	CSVEGFASRIDTQYF	TGCAGCGTTGAGGGTTTCGCGTCCCGCATAGATACGCAGTATTTT
TRBV5-6	.	.	TRBJ2-1	CAGGGHDNEQFF	TGTGCCGGGGGCGGCCACGACAATGAGCAGTTCTTC
TRBV28	.	.	TRBJ2-5	CASSFGPWCGGYF	TGTGCCAGCAGTTTCGGTCCTTGGTGTGGGGGGTACTTC
TRBV9	.	few	TRBJ2-7	CASSVFEYEQYF	TGTGCCAGCAGCGTATTTGAATACGAGCAGTACTTC
TRBV7-9	.	.	TRBJ2-7	CASSVDLNSYEQYF	TGTGCCAGCAGCGTAGATCTGAACTCCTACGAGCAGTACTTC
TRBV11-3	.	.	TRBJ2-7	CASSFTRGYEQYF	TGTGCCAGCAGCTTTACTAGGGGGTACGAGCAGTACTTC
TRBV5-5	.	.	TRBJ1-6	CASSVDGSSPLHF	TGTGCCAGCAGCGTCGATGGTTCTTCACCCCTCCACTTT
TRBV7-2	.	many	TRBJ2-5	CASSLKETQYF	TGTGCCAGCAGCTTAAAGGAGACCCAGTACTTC
TRBV6-6	.	.	TRBJ2-1	CASSYSRTGRSDEQFF	TGTGCCAGCAGTTACTCGAGGACTGGCAGGTCCGATGAGCAGTTCTTC
TRBV20-1	.	few	TRBJ2-3	CSARVVSDGTQDTQYF	TGCAGTGCTAGGGTGGTATCGGATGGGACTCAAGATACGCAGTATTTT
TRBV20-1	.	.	TRBJ2-7	CSAKMDREGEQYF	TGCAGTGCTAAGATGGACAGGGAGGGCGAGCAGTACTTC
TRBV6-1	TRBD1	.	TRBJ2-5	CASRWDRSEWETQYF	TGTGCCAGCCGGTGGGACAGGAGTGAGTGGGAGACCCAGTACTTC
TRBV28	TRBD1	many	TRBJ1-1	CASRPGGQDTEAFF	TGTGCCAGCAGGCCAGGGGGCCAGGACACTGAAGCTTTCTTT
TRBV20-1	.	.	TRBJ2-5	CSARKPGRLGGQYF	TGCAGTGCTAGAAAACCGGGACGCCTTGGTGGGCAGTACTTC
TRBV29-1	TRBD2	few	TRBJ2-5	CSVEGELAGQETQYF	TGCAGCGTTGAAGGGGAACTAGCGGGACAAGAGACCCAGTACTTC
TRBV4-3	TRBD1	few	TRBJ1-2	CASSHQDRGRGYTF	TGCGCCAGCAGCCACCAAGACAGGGGGCGAGGCTACACCTTC
TRBV10-3	TRBD1	.	TRBJ1-1	CAISGQGADTEAFF	TGTGCCATCAGTGGGCAGGGGGCGGACACTGAAGCTTTCTTT
TRBV7-8	TRBD2	many	TRBJ2-7	CASSPSGVSSYEQYF	TGTGCCAGCAGCCCTAGCGGGGTCAGCTCCTACGAGCAGTACTTC
TRBV9	.	.	TRBJ1-4	CASSVEGGDAEKLFF	TGTGCCAGCAGCGTAGAGGGAGGGGATGCTGAAAAACTGTTTTTT
TRBV7-2	.	.	TRBJ2-3	CASSLARAATDTQYF	TGTGCCAGCAGCTTAGCCCGGGCAGCAACAGATACGCAGTATTTT
TRBV20-1	TRBD1	few	TRBJ2-3	CSAGRDRGRTDTQYF	TGCAGTGCTGGCCGGGACAGGGGTAGGACAGATACGCAGTATTTT
TRBV3-1	.	.	TRBJ1-6	CASSLSGARQSPLHF	TGTGCCAGCAGCCTGAGCGGGGCCCGGCAGTCACCCCTCCACTTT
TRBV20-1	.	.	TRBJ1-2	CSARGRQNTYGYTF	TGCAGTGCTAGGGGTAGACAGAACACCTATGGCTACACCTTC
TRBV9	TRBD2	.	TRBJ2-7	CASSPYTGTSGSSNEQYF	TGTGCCAGCAGCCCATATACGGGGACTAGCGGGAGTTCCAACGAGCAGTACTTC
TRBV14	.	few	TRBJ2-1	CASSRLTGFGQFF	TGTGCCAGCAGCCGATTAACGGGGTTTGGGCAGTTCTTT
TRBV6-2/TRBV6-3	TRBD1	.	TRBJ2-1	CASRKGSRGRLNEQFF	TGTGCCAGCAGAAAAGGCTCCAGGGGGCGCTTGAATGAGCAGTTCTTC
TRBV10-1	TRBD2	.	TRBJ2-3	CASSGGLWASGNIDTQYF	TGCGCCAGCAGTGGAGGCTTGTGGGCTAGCGGAAACATAGATACGCAGTATTTT
TRBV10-3	.	.	TRBJ1-4	CAISVEYGDEKLFF	TGTGCCATCAGTGTTGAGTACGGGGATGAAAAACTGTTTTTT
TRBV6-2/TRBV6-3	.	few	TRBJ2-1	CASSWGSYNEQFF	TGTGCCAGCAGTTGGGGCTCCTACAATGAGCAGTTCTTC
TRBV4-2	TRBD2	.	TRBJ2-1	CASSQDFGGSYNEQFF	TGTGCCAGCAGCCAAGACTTCGGCGGGAGCTACAATGAGCAGTTCTTC
TRBV19	.	few	TRBJ2-3	CASRRLFGDTQYF	TGTGCCAGTAGAAGGCTATTCGGGGATACGCAGTATTTT
TRBV28	TRBD2	few	TRBJ2-7	CASSLFTGSGRAGSYEQYF	TGTGCCAGCAGTTTATTCACAGGTAGCGGGAGGGCCGGTTCCTACGAGCAGTACTTC
TRBV6-2/TRBV6-3	.	.	TRBJ2-7	CASSLYGTGTSYEQYF	TGTGCCAGCAGTTTGTATGGGACTGGAACCTCCTACGAGCAGTACTTC
TRBV7-2	.	.	TRBJ2-2	CASSLGRTTGELFF	TGTGCCAGCAGCCTGGGACGAACCACCGGGGAGCTGTTTTTT
TRBV20-1	.	few	TRBJ2-3	CSARDAPRRTDTQYF	TGCAGTGCTAGAGATGCGCCGCGGCGGACAGATACGCAGTATTTT
TRBV3-1	.	few	TRBJ2-1	CASSHETEGLNEQFF	TGTGCCAGCAGCCACGAGACGGAGGGTTTGAATGAGCAGTTCTTC
TRBV7-2	.	many	TRBJ1-2	CASSFGETNYGYTF	TGTGCCAGCAGCTTCGGGGAAACTAACTATGGCTACACCTTC
TRBV10-3	.	.	TRBJ1-3	CAISEWAARPFSGNTIYF	TGTGCCATCAGTGAGTGGGCAGCCAGACCATTCTCTGGAAACACCATATATTTT
TRBV5-1	.	few	TRBJ2-5	CASRRNQETQYF	TGCGCCAGTAGACGTAACCAAGAGACCCAGTACTTC
TRBV24-1	.	.	TRBJ2-2	CATSEGLPNTGGLFF	TGTGCCACCAGTGAGGGTCTACCAAACACCGGGGGGCTGTTTTTT
TRBV7-2	.	few	TRBJ1-3	CASSLAVGDTIYF	TGTGCCAGCAGCTTAGCGGTGGGGGACACCATATATTTT
TRBV12-3/TRBV12-4	.	many	TRBJ2-3	CASSFLGRTFTDTQYF	TGTGCCAGCAGTTTCCTCGGGCGGACCTTCACAGATACGCAGTATTTT